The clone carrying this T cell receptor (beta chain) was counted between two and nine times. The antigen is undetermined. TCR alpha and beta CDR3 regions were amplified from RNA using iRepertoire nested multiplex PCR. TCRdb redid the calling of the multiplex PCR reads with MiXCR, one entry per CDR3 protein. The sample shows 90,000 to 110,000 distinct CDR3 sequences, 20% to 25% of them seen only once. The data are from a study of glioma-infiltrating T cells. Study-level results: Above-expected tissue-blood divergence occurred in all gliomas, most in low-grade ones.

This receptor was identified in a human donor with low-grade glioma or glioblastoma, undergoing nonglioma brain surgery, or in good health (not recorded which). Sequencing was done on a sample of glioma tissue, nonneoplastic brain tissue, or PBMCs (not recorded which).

The CDR3 region has the DNA TGTGCCAGCAGCCGGGACAGGCATTACTCTGGAAACACCATATATTTT. It encodes CASSRDRHYSGNTIYF. The gene calls are TRBV3-1 and TRBJ1-3; the match to TRBD1 covers 8 bases. Losses at the gene ends were 4 bases for V and 0 bases for J; bases not matched to a gene: 5. The CDR3 spans 16 residues. Per germline, CDR1 LGHDT and CDR2 YNNKEL (reference sequence).